This entry concerns a single T cell receptor (beta chain). CDR1 and CDR2 (germline): LNHDA, SQIVND (reference sequence). The V end was cut by 0 bases, the J end by 1 base, with 9 bases between. The CDR3 is made up of 15 amino acids. As originally analysed: Estimates of nucleated cell counts were drawn from the amplification of reference gene primers. Using immunoSEQ multiplex PCR, the repertoire was profiled, and TCRdb retains in-frame clones only, with some absent. The V and J calls and the clone size are those of that table, but D and trimming were determined from the DNA. The sample contains 70,000 to 90,000 clones, about 87% of which appear only once. This specimen belongs to a study of blood T cell repertoires in COVID-19. Study summary: Italy, Spain and the United States were the sources of the convalescent and acute COVID-19 samples.

The TCR sequence derives from a man aged 80 or over with active or convalescent COVID-19. The sample comprised peripheral blood. The chain is built from TRBV19 and TRBJ1-1, with D tentatively TRBD1 (5 bases). The CDR3 reads CASSIDRGKNTEAFF. The CDR3 nucleotides are TGTGCCAGTAGTATAGATCGGGGGAAGAACACTGAAGCTTTCTTT.